This T cell receptor beta chain was captured in a study of blood T cell repertoires in COVID-19. Study information: Both acute and convalescent COVID-19 samples were obtained from the United States, Italy and Spain.

The participants were between about 18 and 90 years old and came from fewer than 25 US areas. Participant-given clinical history determined each cohort assignment. Two negative PCRs, clearance, or symptom resolution characterized the recovered Cohort 3 donors. This clone was detected a few times. This CDR3 has 13 amino acids. Trimming cost V 5 bases and J 13 bases, with 18 bases left between them. Using immunoSEQ multiplex PCR, the repertoire was profiled, and TCRdb retains in-frame clones only, with some absent. In the table there are 150,000 or so clones, 82% of which are singletons. The sequenced sample consisted of PBMCs or T cells enriched from blood (not recorded which). The V gene is TRBV12-3 or TRBV12-4, the J gene TRBJ2-1; possibly TRBD1 for D (6 bases). This receptor was obtained from a man in his sixties who had recovered from COVID-19. The CDR3 region has the DNA TGTGCCAGCAGTGAACAGGGAGCCAACCCCCAGTTCTTC. Protein sequence: CASSEQGANPQFF.